One sample yielded the 10 T cell receptor beta chains listed below, sequenced in a study of blood T cell repertoires in COVID-19. TCRdb keeps only in-frame clones here, not all; method: immunoSEQ multiplex PCR. The sample records around 250,000 clones, approximately 84% being singletons. Sequencing was performed on PBMCs or T cells enriched from blood (not recorded which). These receptors were collected from a man aged 35-49 years who had recovered from COVID-19.

The rearrangement uses TRBV7-8 and TRBJ2-1; the match to TRBD1 covers 7 bases. The V segment lost 5 bases and the J segment 2 bases; nucleotides outside the gene matches: 3. Germline values: CDR1 SGHVS, CDR2 FQNEAQ. The CDR3 totals 14 residues. As DNA, the CDR3 is TGTGCCAGCAGCCCCGACAGGGCCTACAATGAGCAGTTCTTC. It translates to CASSPDRAYNEQFF. The full variable domain, with the rest looked up from reference TRBV7-8 and TRBJ2-1, is GAGVSQSPRYKVAKRGQDVALRCDPISGHVSLFWYQQALGQGPEFLTYFQNEAQLDKSGLPSDRFFAERPEGSVSTLKIQRTQQEDSAVYLCASSPDRAYNEQFFGPGTRLTVL.

The V and J genes are TRBV28 and TRBJ1-5; TRBD1 is a possible D gene (5 bases). Germline CDR1 reads MDHEN; CDR2 reads SYDVKM. This CDR3 region has 14 residues. With 2 bases removed from V and 3 bases from J, the gap between germline ends came to 8 bases. The CDR3 nucleotides are TGTGCCAGCAGTTTACACAGGCCCAATCAGCCCCAGCATTTT. Protein product: CASSLHRPNQPQHF.

The chain links TRBV4-3 to TRBJ2-2, with no clear D. The V and J ends lost 0 bases and 1 base respectively, with 6 bases between them. The CDR3 is 15 residues long. Germline V lookup: CDR1 LGHNA, CDR2 YSLEER. The CDR3 protein is CASSQDSGNTGELFF. The CDR3 DNA follows: TGCGCCAGCAGCCAAGATTCAGGGAACACCGGGGAGCTGTTTTTT.

The chain links TRBV27 to TRBJ2-7; maybe TRBD2 (6 bases). The CDR3 is made up of 15 amino acids. The V end was cut by 5 bases, the J end by 2 bases, with 16 bases between. Germline values: CDR1 MNHEY, CDR2 SMNVEV (reference sequence). For the CDR3, the DNA is TGTGCCAGCAGTGTGCCGGGAGAAATTCCCTACGAGCAGTACTTC. Translated: CASSVPGEIPYEQYF.

This clone was picked up a small number of times. This rearrangement joins TRBV6-5 to TRBJ2-7; possibly TRBD1 for D (5 bases). The V end was cut by 6 bases, the J end by 1 base, with 10 bases between. This CDR3 region has 13 residues. In germline, CDR1 is MNHEY, CDR2 SVGAGI. CDR3 DNA sequence: TGTGCCAGCAGCCCAGGGTGGTCCTACGAGCAGTACTTC. This codes for CASSPGWSYEQYF.

V usage is TRBV7-2 and J usage is TRBJ1-1; possible D gene TRBD1, 6 bases. Germline V gives CDR1 SGHTA, CDR2 FQGNSA. The CDR3 is 13 residues long. V lost 2 bases and J 6 bases, leaving 10 bases between the germline ends. The CDR3 DNA reads as TGTGCCAGCAGCTTACAAACAGGGTCTGAAGCTTTCTTT. It translates to CASSLQTGSEAFF.

The chain couples TRBV28 to TRBJ1-3, with unresolved D. The CDR3 runs to 14 residues. The germline V gene encodes CDR1 MDHEN and CDR2 SYDVKM. Trimming took off 3 bases at V and 2 bases at J, with 8 bases between the two ends. The CDR3 DNA sequence: TGTGCCAGCAGTTTCTCCAGGACTGGAAACACCATATATTTT. It specifies CASSFSRTGNTIYF. Drawing the rest from reference TRBV28 and TRBJ1-3, the complete variable domain is DVKVTQSSRYLVKRTGEKVFLECVQDMDHENMFWYRQDPGLGLRLIYFSYDVKMKEKGDIPEGYSVSREKKERFSLILESASTNQTSMYLCASSFSRTGNTIYFGEGSWLTVV.

V gene TRBV7-2 combines with J gene TRBJ2-7; D not resolved. The V end was cut by 2 bases, the J end by 1 base, with 12 bases between. CDR1 is SGHTA and CDR2 is FQGNSA in the germline V gene. The CDR3 runs to 15 residues. Here the CDR3 reads CASSLSSEVSYEQYF. The CDR3 DNA reads as TGTGCCAGCAGCTTATCGTCAGAGGTATCCTACGAGCAGTACTTC.

V gene TRBV15 combines with J gene TRBJ2-3; no definite D call. Germline assignment: CDR1 LNHNV and CDR2 YYDKDF (reference sequence). The CDR3 runs 12 residues. V was pared by 2 bases and J by 5 bases, with 5 bases between. CDR3 in DNA: TGTGCCACCAGCAGAAACAGAGATACGCAGTATTTT. This codes for CATSRNRDTQYF.

This clone was seen a single time. The V and J genes are TRBV5-1 and TRBJ2-5, with TRBD2 identical over 7 bases. The CDR3 is made up of 14 amino acids. CDR1 is SGHRS, CDR2 YFSETQ, per germline. V trimming: 0 bases; J trimming: 5 bases; junction bases outside the gene matches: 4. The CDR3 coding sequence is TGCGCCAGCAGCTTGGGACTAGCAGACGAGACCCAGTACTTC. This sequence encodes CASSLGLADETQYF. The variable domain in full, completed from reference TRBV5-1 and TRBJ2-5, reads KAGVTQTPRYLIKTRGQQVTLSCSPISGHRSVSWYQQTPGQGLQFLFEYFSETQRNKGNFPGRFSGRQFSNSRSEMNVSTLELGDSALYLCASSLGLADETQYFGPGTRLLVL.